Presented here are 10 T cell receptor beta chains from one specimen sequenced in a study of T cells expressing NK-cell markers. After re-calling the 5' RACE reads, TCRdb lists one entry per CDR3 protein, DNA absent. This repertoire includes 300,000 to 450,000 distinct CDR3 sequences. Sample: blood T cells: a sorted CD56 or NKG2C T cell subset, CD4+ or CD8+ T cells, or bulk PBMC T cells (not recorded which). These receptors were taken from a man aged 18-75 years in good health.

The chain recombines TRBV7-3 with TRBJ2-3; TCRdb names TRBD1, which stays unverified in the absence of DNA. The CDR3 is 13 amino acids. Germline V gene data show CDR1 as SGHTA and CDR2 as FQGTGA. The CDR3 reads CASSFDRGNTQYF. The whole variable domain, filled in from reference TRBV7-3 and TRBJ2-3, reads GAGVSQTPSNKVTEKGKYVELRCDPISGHTALYWYRQSLGQGPEFLIYFQGTGAADDSGLPNDRFFAVRPEGSVSTLKIQRTERGDSAVYLCASSFDRGNTQYFGPGTRLTVL.

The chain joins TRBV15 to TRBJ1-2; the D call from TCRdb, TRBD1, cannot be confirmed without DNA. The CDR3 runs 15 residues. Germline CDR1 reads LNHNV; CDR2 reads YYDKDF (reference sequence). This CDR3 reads CATSSPDRSNYGYTF.

The CDR3 loop reads CASSQLSQETQYF. The chain joins TRBV14 to TRBJ2-5. Germline values: CDR1 SGHDN, CDR2 FVKESK. This CDR3 has 13 residues.

The CDR3 reads CASSLPMGLQRDTQYF. The chain has TRBV5-1 and TRBJ2-3. Per germline, CDR1 SGHRS and CDR2 YFSETQ. The CDR3 is made up of 16 amino acids.

CDR3 region: CASSLPLTSGGATDTQYF. V usage is TRBV2 and J usage is TRBJ2-3; TCRdb calls TRBD2, which cannot be checked without DNA. From germline, CDR1 is SNHLY and CDR2 FYNNEI. There are 18 residues in the CDR3.

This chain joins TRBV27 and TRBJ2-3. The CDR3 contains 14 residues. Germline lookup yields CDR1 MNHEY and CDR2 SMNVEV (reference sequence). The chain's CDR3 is CASSSLRGTDTQYF.

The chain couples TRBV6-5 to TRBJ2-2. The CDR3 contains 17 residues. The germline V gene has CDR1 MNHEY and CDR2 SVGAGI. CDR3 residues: CASSYSILWGIAGELFF.

The chain's CDR3 is CASSADRGLRNQPQHF. V is TRBV6-1 and J is TRBJ1-5; TCRdb returns TRBD1, unconfirmable since there is no DNA. The CDR3 is made up of 16 amino acids. Per germline, CDR1 MNHNS and CDR2 SASEGT.

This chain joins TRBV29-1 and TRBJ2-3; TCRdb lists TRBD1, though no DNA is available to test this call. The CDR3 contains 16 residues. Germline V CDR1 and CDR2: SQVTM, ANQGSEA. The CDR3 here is CSVRSSRTGGTDTQYF.

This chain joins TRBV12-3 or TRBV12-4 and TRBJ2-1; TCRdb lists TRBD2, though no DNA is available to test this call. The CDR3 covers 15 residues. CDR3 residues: CASRPAGTNYNEQFF.